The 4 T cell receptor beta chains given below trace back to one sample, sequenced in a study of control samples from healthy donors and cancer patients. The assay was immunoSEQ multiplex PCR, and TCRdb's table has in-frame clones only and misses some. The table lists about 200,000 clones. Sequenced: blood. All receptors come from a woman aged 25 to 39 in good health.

The CDR3 sequence is CASSRNPGNLGNQPQHF. Here the CDR3 DNA reads TGTGCCAGCAGCCGAAATCCAGGGAATTTAGGCAATCAGCCCCAGCATTTT. The chain is built from TRBV7-8 and TRBJ1-5; D is possibly TRBD1 (5 bases). The CDR3 runs 17 residues. The germline gives CDR1 SGHVS, CDR2 FQNEAQ. V was pared by 5 bases and J by 2 bases, with 19 bases between.

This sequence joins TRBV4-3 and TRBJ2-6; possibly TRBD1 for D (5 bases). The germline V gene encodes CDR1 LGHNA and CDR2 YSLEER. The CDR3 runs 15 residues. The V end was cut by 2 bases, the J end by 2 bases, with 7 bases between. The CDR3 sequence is CASSQSGPGANVLTF. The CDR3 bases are TGCGCCAGCAGCCAATCAGGGCCTGGGGCCAACGTCCTGACTTTC.

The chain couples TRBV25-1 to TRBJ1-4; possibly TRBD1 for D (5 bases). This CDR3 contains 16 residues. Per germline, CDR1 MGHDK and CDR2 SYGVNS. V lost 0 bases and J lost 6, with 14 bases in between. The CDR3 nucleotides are TGTGCCAGCAGTGAATATCAGCGGGACTACTATGAAAAACTGTTTTTT. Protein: CASSEYQRDYYEKLFF.

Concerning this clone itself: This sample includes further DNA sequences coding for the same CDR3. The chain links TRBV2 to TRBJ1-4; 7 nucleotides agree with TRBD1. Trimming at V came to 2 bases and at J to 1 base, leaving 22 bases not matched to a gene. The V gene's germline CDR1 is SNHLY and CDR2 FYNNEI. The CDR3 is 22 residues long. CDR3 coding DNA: TGTGCCAGCAGTGAAAGGGGGCGGGGCAGGGGGTTTTTCGGAGGAACTAATGAAAAACTGTTTTTT. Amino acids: CASSERGRGRGFFGGTNEKLFF.